This T cell receptor (beta chain) was sequenced for a study of T-cell reconstitution after alpha-beta-depleted transplantation in children. It was with unique molecular identifiers that the TCRbeta library was prepared. TCRdb redid the calling of the PCR reads with MiXCR, one entry per CDR3 protein. Altogether 400,000 to 550,000 distinct CDR3 sequences are present, roughly 10% being singletons, with the ten largest covering about 2%. This CDR3 contains 15 residues. V shed 4 bases and J 2 bases; nucleotides not matched to a gene: 5. Germline CDR1 reads WSHSY; CDR2 reads SAAADI. A few counts support this clonotype.

The receptor's source is a child aged 2 to 10 with inherited bone marrow failure, due to receive a stem cell transplant. This chain uses TRBV10-2 with TRBJ2-7, with TRBD2 matching over 10 bases. The sequences come from PBMCs, collected before TCRalphabeta/CD19-depleted stem cell transplant. CDR3 region: CASSGSGRAPYEQYF. CDR3 in DNA: TGCGCCAGCAGTGGAAGCGGGAGGGCTCCCTACGAGCAGTACTTC.